This record covers a single T cell receptor (beta chain). The data were taken from a study of OX40 agonist ivuxolimab in advanced cancers. Sequencing was performed with immunoSEQ multiplex PCR; in TCRdb, only in-frame clones are kept and a portion is missing. Of about 13,000 clones listed, approximately 72% are singletons. The CDR3 runs to 11 residues. Unmatched junction bases numbered 3, after V lost 3 bases and J lost 16 bases. Germline V gene data show CDR1 as MGHRA and CDR2 as YSYEKL. The rearrangement links TRBV4-1 to TRBJ2-1; the match to TRBD1 covers 10 bases. This TCR came from an adult with an advanced solid tumor such as melanoma, head and neck, liver or kidney cancer. Specimen: CD4+ or CD8+ T cells sorted from blood, collected in a trial of the OX40 agonist ivuxolimab. The CDR3 DNA sequence: TGCGCCAGCAGCCACGGACAGGGGGAATTCTTC. Residues: CASSHGQGEFF.